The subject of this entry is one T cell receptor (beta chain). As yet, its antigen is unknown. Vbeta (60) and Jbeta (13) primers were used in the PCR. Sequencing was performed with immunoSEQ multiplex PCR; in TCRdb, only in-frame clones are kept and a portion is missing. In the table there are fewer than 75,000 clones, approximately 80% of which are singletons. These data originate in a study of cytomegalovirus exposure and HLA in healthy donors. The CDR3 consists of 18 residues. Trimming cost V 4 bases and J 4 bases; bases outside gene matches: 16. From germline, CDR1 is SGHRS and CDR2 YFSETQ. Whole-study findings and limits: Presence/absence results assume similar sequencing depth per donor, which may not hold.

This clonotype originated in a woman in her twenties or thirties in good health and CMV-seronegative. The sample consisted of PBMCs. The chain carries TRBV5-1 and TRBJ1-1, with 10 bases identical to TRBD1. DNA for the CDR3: TGCGCCAGCAGCCGAACCCCGGGACAGGGGATTTTGAGCACTGAAGCTTTCTTT. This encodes CASSRTPGQGILSTEAFF.